This entry features one T cell receptor beta chain sequence. Its matching antigen is unknown. The data were taken from a study of cytomegalovirus exposure and HLA in healthy donors. Points from the study as a whole: Researchers reported that three CMV-associated chains were confirmed in vitro as CMV antigen-specific. Cytomegalovirus status was reportedly diagnosed by the classifier with high sensitivity and specificity. An analysis that came later showed most CMV-associated TCR beta chains appearing HLA-restricted. It was assumed in the presence/absence analyses that sequencing depth was roughly uniform across donors.

This PCR relied on a set of 60 Vbeta primers and 13 Jbeta primers. Method: immunoSEQ multiplex PCR; TCRdb's copy keeps in-frame clones and lacks some. The data contain approximately 180,000 clones, over 70% of them singletons. Germline loops: CDR1 WSHSY, CDR2 SAAADI. Trimming removed 4 bases from V and 2 bases from J, with 9 bases in between. The CDR3 consists of 14 residues. This chain uses TRBV10-2 with TRBJ2-1; a possible D gene is TRBD1 (5 bases). The specimen was PBMCs. The source of this sequence is a man aged 30 to 45 in good health and CMV-seropositive. DNA of the CDR3: TGCGCCAGCAGTGTCAGGGAAGCCTACAATGAGCAGTTCTTC. This sequence encodes CASSVREAYNEQFF.